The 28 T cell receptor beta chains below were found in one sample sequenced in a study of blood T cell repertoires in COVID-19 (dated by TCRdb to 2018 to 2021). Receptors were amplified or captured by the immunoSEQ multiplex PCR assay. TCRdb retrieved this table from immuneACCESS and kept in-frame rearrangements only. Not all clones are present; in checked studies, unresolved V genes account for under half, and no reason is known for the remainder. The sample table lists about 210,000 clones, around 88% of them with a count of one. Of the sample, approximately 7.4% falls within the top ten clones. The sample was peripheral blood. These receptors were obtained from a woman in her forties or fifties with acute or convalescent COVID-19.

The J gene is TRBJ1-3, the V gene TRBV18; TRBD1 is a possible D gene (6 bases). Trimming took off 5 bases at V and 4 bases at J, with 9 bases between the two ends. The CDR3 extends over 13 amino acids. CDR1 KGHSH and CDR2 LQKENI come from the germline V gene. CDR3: CASSAGTGNTIYF. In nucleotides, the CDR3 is TGTGCCAGCTCAGCCGGGACAGGAAACACCATATATTTT.

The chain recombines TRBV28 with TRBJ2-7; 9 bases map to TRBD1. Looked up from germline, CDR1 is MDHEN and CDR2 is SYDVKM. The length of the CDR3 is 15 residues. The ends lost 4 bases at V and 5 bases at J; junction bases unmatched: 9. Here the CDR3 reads CASSSPGTGNHEQYF. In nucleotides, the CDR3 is TGTGCCAGCAGTTCTCCCGGGACAGGGAACCACGAGCAGTACTTC.

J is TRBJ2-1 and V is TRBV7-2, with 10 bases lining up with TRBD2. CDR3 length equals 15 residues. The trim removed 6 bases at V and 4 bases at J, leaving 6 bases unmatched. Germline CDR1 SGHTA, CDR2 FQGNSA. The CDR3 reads CASSFGLAVYNEQFF. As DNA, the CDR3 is TGTGCCAGCAGTTTTGGACTAGCGGTTTACAATGAGCAGTTCTTC.

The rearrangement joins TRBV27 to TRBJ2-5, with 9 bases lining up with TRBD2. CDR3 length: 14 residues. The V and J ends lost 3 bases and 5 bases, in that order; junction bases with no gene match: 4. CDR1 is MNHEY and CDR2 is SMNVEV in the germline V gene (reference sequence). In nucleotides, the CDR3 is TGTGCCAGCAGTTTGAGACTAGCGGTGGAGACCCAGTACTTC. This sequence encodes CASSLRLAVETQYF.

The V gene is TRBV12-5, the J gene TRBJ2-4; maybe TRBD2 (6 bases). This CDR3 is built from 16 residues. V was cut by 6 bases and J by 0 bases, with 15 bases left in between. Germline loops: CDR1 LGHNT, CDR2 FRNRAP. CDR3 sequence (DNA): TGTGCTAGTGGCTTGAGGGAGGTGGGAGCCAAAAACATTCAGTACTTC. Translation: CASGLREVGAKNIQYF.

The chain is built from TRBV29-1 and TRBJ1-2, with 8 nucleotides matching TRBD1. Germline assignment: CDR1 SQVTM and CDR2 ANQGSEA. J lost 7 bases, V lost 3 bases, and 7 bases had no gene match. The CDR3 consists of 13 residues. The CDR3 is CSVDSDRVGGYTF. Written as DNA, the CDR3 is TGCAGCGTTGATTCGGACAGGGTAGGTGGCTACACCTTC.

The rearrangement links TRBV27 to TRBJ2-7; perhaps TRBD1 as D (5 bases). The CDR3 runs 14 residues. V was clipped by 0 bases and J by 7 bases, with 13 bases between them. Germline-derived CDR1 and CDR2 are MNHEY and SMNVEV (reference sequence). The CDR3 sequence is CASSLSDWGQEQYF. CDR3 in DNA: TGTGCCAGCAGTTTATCAGATTGGGGCCAGGAGCAGTACTTC.

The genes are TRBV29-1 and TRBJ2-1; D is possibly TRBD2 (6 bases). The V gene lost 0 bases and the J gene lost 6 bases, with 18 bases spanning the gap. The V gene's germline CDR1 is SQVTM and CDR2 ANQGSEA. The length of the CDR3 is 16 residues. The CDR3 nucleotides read TGCAGCGTTGAAGATCAAGGGCGGGGAGAGAGCAATGAGCAGTTCTTC. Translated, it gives CSVEDQGRGESNEQFF.

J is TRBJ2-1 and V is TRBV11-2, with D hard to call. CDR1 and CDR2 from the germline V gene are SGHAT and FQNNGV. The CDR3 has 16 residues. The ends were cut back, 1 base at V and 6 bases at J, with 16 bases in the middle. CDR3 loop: CASSLGPGLRSNEQFF. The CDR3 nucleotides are TGTGCCAGCAGCTTAGGCCCCGGATTGCGGAGCAATGAGCAGTTCTTC.

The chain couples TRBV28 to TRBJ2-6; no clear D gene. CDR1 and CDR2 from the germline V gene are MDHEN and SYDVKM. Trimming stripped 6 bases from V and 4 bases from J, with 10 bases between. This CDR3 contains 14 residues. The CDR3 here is CASSQSSGANVLTF. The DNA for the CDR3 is TGTGCCAGCAGCCAGTCATCAGGGGCCAACGTCCTGACTTTC.

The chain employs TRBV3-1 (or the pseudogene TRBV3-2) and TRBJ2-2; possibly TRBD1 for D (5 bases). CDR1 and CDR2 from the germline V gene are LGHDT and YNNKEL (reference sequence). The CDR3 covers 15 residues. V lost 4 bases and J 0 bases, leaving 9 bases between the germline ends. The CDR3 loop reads CASSPPTANTGELFF. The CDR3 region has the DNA TGTGCCAGCAGCCCCCCGACAGCGAACACCGGGGAGCTGTTTTTT.

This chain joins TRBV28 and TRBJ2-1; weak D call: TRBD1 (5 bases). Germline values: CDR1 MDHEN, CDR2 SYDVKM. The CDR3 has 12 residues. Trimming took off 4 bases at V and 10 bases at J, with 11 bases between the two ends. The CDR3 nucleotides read TGTGCCAGCAGTTACTACTACAGGGAGCAGTTCTTC. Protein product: CASSYYYREQFF.

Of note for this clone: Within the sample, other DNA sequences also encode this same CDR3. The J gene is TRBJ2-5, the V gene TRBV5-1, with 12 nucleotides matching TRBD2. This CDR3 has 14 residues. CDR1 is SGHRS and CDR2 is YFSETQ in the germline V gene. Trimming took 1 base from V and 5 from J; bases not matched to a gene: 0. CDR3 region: CASSLTSGRETQYF. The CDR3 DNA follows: TGCGCCAGCAGCTTGACTAGCGGGAGGGAGACCCAGTACTTC.

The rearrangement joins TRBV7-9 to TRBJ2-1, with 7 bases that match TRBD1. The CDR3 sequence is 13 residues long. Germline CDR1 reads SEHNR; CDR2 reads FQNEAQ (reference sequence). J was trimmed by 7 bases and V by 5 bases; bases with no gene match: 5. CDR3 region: CASSDGTANEQFF. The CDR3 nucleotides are TGTGCCAGCAGCGACGGGACAGCAAATGAGCAGTTCTTC.

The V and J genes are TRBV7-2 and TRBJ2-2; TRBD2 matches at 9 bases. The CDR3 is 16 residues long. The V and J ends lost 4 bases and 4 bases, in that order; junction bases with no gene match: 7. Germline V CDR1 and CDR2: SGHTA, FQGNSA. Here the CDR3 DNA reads TGTGCCAGCAGCTCGGTAGCGGGAGCTAGCACCGGGGAGCTGTTTTTT. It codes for CASSSVAGASTGELFF.

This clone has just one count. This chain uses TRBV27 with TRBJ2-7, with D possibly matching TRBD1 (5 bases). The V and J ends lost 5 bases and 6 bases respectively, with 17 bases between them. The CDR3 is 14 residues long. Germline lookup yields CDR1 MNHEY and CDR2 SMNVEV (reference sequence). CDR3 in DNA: TGTGCCAGCAGTCCTACCTTCGACAGACTCGAGCAGTACTTC. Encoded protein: CASSPTFDRLEQYF.

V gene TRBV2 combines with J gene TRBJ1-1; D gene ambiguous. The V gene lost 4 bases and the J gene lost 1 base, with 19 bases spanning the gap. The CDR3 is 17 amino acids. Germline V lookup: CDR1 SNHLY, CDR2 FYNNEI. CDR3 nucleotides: TGTGCCAGCAGTGTCGGAGGCCCGTCGTCCACGAACACTGAAGCTTTCTTT. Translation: CASSVGGPSSTNTEAFF.

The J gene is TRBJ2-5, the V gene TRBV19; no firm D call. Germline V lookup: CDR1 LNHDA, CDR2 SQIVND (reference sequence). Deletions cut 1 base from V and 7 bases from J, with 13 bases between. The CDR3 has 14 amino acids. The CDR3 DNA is TGTGCCAGTAGTATAGGTGGCGGAGAGCCGACCCAGTACTTC. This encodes CASSIGGGEPTQYF.

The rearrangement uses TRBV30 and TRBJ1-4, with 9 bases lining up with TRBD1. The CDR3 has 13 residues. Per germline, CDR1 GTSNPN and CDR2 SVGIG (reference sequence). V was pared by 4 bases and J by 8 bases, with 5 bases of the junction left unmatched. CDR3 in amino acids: CAWTWDRDEKLFF. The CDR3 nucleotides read TGTGCCTGGACATGGGACAGGGACGAAAAACTGTTTTTT.

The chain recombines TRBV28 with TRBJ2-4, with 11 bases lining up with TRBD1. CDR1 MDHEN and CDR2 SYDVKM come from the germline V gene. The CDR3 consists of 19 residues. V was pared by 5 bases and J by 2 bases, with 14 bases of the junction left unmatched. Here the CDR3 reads CASSPDRGQRLGTKNIQYF. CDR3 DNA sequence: TGTGCCAGCAGTCCGGACAGGGGGCAACGTCTCGGCACCAAAAACATTCAGTACTTC.

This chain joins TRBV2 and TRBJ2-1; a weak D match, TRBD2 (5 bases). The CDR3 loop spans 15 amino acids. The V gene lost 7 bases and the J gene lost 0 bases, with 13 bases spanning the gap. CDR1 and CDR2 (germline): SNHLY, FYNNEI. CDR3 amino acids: CASMASLSSYNEQFF. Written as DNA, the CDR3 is TGTGCCAGCATGGCTAGCTTGTCCTCCTACAATGAGCAGTTCTTC.

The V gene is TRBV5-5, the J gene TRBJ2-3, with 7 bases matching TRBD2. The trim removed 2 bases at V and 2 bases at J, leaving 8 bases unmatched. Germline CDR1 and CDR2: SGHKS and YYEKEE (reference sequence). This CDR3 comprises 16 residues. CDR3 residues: CASSLVGLDYTDTQYF. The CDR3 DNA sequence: TGTGCCAGCAGCTTAGTCGGACTAGACTACACAGATACGCAGTATTTT.

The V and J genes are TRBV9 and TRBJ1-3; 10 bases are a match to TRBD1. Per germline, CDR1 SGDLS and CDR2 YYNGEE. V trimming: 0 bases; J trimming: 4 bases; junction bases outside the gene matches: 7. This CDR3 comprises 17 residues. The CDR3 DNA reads TGTGCCAGCAGCGTAGAATTCGGGACAGGGGCAGGAAACACCATATATTTT. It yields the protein CASSVEFGTGAGNTIYF.

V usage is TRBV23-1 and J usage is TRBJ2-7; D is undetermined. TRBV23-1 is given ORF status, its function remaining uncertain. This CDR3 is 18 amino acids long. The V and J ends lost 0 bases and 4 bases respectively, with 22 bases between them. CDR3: CASSQSGFEAYKWYEQYF. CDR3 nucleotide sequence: TGCGCCAGCAGTCAATCTGGGTTTGAGGCCTACAAATGGTACGAGCAGTACTTC.

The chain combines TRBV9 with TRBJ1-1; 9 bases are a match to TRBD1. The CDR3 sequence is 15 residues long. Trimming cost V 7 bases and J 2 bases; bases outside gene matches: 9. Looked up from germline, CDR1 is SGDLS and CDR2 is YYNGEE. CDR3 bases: TGTGCCAGCGGTCACCCGGGACAGGGAAACACTGAAGCTTTCTTT. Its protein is CASGHPGQGNTEAFF.

CDR3 residues: CASSVEVNRGDTQYF. The CDR3 nucleotides read TGTGCCAGCAGCGTAGAGGTGAATAGAGGAGATACGCAGTATTTT. The chain uses TRBV9 and TRBJ2-3; D is unclear. CDR3 length equals 15 residues. V shed 0 bases and J shed 5 bases, with 13 bases lying between them. Germline V lookup: CDR1 SGDLS, CDR2 YYNGEE.

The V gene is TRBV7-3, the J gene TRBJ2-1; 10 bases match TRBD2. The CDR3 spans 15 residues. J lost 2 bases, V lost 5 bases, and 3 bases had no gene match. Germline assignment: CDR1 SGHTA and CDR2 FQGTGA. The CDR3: CASSGGTSAYNEQFF. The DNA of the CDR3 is TGTGCCAGCAGCGGGGGGACTAGCGCCTACAATGAGCAGTTCTTC.

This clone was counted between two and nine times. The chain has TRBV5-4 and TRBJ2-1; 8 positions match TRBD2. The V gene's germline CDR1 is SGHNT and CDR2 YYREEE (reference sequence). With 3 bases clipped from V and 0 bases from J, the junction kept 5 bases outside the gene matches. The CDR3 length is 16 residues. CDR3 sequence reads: CASSSGTSRSYNEQFF. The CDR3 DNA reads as TGTGCCAGCAGCTCCGGGACTAGTCGCTCCTACAATGAGCAGTTCTTC.